The present TCR beta chain was sequenced within a study of PD-1 blockade in mismatch repair-deficient tumors. Study context: Enrolled about 2013-2016, patients had progressing, pretreated mismatch repair-deficient cancers of around twelve types.

PCR or immunohistochemistry showed mismatch repair deficiency in every enrolled patient. Three pembrolizumab responders had their TCRs sequenced. Measured with immunoSEQ multiplex PCR; TCRdb has only the in-frame clones, and not every one. The data hold about 110,000 clones, with 65% to 80% observed a single time. Germline V lookup: CDR1 LNHNV, CDR2 YYDKDF (reference sequence). After removal of 3 bases from V and 3 bases from J, the junction contained 12 bases not matched to a gene. The CDR3 covers 17 residues. General observations from the study: Rapid post-treatment expansion, then contraction, generally preceding radiologic response, marked tumor-resident clones.

Of note for this clone: Its specificity is not known.

The sequencing used peripheral blood, collected approximately 64 weeks after starting pembrolizumab. The clonotype comes from an adult with mismatch repair-deficient cancer. V usage is TRBV15 and J usage is TRBJ1-2, with 8 bases identical to TRBD1. The CDR3 DNA reads as TGTGCCACCAGCAGGGGCGGGACAGGCGGAAAAGACTATGGCTACACCTTC. It specifies CATSRGGTGGKDYGYTF.